This T cell receptor beta chain is from a study of T cells after yellow fever vaccination. Study results and limitations: Abundant clonotypes from the bulk population could contaminate FACS-sorted repertoires.

The CDR3 runs to 12 residues. The trim removed 4 bases at V and 4 bases at J, leaving 0 bases unmatched. Germline V gene lookup returns CDR1 SQVTM and CDR2 ANQGSEA. TCRdb re-derived calls from the 5' RACE reads in MiXCR, one entry per CDR3 protein. The data contain 150,000 to 200,000 distinct CDR3 sequences, around 9.7% of them singletons. A note on this clonotype: Its matching antigen is unknown.

The TCR sequence derives from a man aged 18 to 29 who received the YFV17D yellow fever vaccine. The V call is TRBV29-1, the J call TRBJ2-7; 11 bases align to TRBD2. The material sequenced was CD8+ T cells sorted from PBMCs, taken 45 days after the yellow fever booster vaccination. In nucleotides, the CDR3 is TGCAGCGTTGGACTAGCGGGGTACGAGCAGTACTTC. It is translated as CSVGLAGYEQYF.